This TCR delta chain was sequenced for a study of DNA immune sequencing with unique molecular identifiers. Primers for all 8 TRDV and 4 TRDJ genes amplified genomic DNA in 32-plex. In around 3 barcoding PCR cycles, molecules received a 12-nucleotide UMI, then adapter PCR followed. TCRdb reanalysed the multiplex PCR reads via CATT. The sample has 630 or so delta-chain clones; 16% are singletons. This clone was observed a handful of times. TCRdb lists the protein of a much larger clone for this DNA, which differs at residue 4, so this is likely a read error; the protein given here is translated from the DNA itself. This receptor was taken from a human donor in good health. Source material: gamma-delta T cells from PBMCs.

The CDR3 nucleotides read TGTGCCTGTGTTGGGCTGTGGGGGACCGATAAACTCATCTTT. Translating it yields CACVGLWGTDKLIF. The chain has TRDV2 and TRDJ1; a weak D match, TRDD3 (6 bases). V shed 5 bases and J shed 2 bases, with 14 bases lying between them. The germline CDR1 and CDR2 sequences are GEAIGNYY and EKD. The CDR3 covers 14 residues.